This record looks at one T cell receptor beta chain sequence and its context. The antigen is not known. This sample was taken from a study of cytomegalovirus exposure and HLA in healthy donors. Study-wide points: Sequencing had likely introduced a cluster of highly shared sequence variants as an artifact. It was confirmed in vitro that a few of the CMV-associated chains were specific for CMV antigens. Later analysis associated a missense DCLRE1C variant with TCR beta V- and J-gene trimming. Immune exposure information available was restricted to CMV serostatus.

The PCR used 60 Vbeta and 13 Jbeta primers. Clones were sequenced by immunoSEQ multiplex PCR, and TCRdb holds only the in-frame ones, with some missing. Of about 50,000 clones in the sample, approximately 70% were seen once. Trimming cost V 5 bases and J 7 bases, with 17 bases left between them. The CDR3 contains 15 residues. The germline V gene encodes CDR1 SEHNR and CDR2 FQNEAQ (reference sequence). The chain employs TRBV7-9 and TRBJ1-4; D may be TRBD1 (6 bases). Sequenced sample: PBMCs. The receptor's source is a woman in her forties or fifties in good health and CMV-seronegative. The CDR3 here is CASSPGGGSGEKLFF. The CDR3 DNA sequence: TGTGCCAGCAGCCCCGGGGGGGGCTCGGGTGAAAAACTGTTTTTT.